This T cell receptor beta chain originates from a study of early T cells in non-severe SARS-CoV-2 infection. The germline CDR1 and CDR2 sequences are MNHEY and SVGAGI. Trimming removed 1 base at V and 0 bases at J, with 6 bases between. The CDR3 is made up of 15 amino acids. A single record per CDR3 protein comes from TCRdb applying MiXCR to the 5' RACE reads. The sample consists of 90,000 to 120,000 distinct CDR3 sequences, 11% of them appearing once. The receptor's source is an adult who was a healthcare worker with PCR-confirmed SARS-CoV-2 infection or an uninfected control (not recorded which). V and J are TRBV6-5 and TRBJ2-2, with D perhaps matching TRBD1 (5 bases). Source material: whole blood. CDR3 coding DNA: TGTGCCAGCAGTTACTTGACAGCGAACACCGGGGAGCTGTTTTTT. Translating it yields CASSYLTANTGELFF.